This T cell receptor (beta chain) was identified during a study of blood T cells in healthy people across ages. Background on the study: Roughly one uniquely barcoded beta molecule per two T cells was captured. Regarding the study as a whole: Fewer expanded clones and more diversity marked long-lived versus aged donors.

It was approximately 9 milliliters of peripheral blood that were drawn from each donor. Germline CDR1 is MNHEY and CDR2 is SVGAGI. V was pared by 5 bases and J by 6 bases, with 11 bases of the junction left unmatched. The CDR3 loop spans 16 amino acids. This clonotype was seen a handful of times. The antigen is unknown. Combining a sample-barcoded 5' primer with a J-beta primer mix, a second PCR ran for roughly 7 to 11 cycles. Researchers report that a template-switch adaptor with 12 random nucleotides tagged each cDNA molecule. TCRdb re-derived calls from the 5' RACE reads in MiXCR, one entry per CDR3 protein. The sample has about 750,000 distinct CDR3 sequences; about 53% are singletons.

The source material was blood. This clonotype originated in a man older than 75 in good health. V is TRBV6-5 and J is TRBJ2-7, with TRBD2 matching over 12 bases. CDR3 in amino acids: CASSPPLAGGPIEQYF. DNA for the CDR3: TGTGCCAGCAGTCCCCCCCTAGCGGGAGGGCCTATCGAGCAGTACTTC.